These 18 T cell receptor beta chains came from one sample sequenced in a study of blood T cell repertoires in COVID-19. Measured with immunoSEQ multiplex PCR; TCRdb has only the in-frame clones, and not every one. The sample has more than 200,000 clones, 86% seen once. The sequenced sample consisted of peripheral blood. Source of these receptors: a man aged 30 to 45 with active or convalescent COVID-19.

This CDR3 is CASSQVRALSGDYYEQYF. DNA of the CDR3: TGTGCCAGCAGCCAAGTCCGAGCCCTTTCCGGAGACTACTACGAGCAGTACTTC. The chain combines TRBV4-2 with TRBJ2-7, with D possibly TRBD2 on 5 matching bases. The germline V gene has CDR1 LGHNA and CDR2 YNFKEQ. There are 18 residues in the CDR3. Trimming stripped 1 base from V and 3 bases from J, with 22 bases between.

In its sample, this clone was seen a few times. The chain couples TRBV3-1 (or the pseudogene TRBV3-2) to TRBJ2-3, with 7 positions matching TRBD2. Germline assignment: CDR1 LGHDT and CDR2 YNNKEL (reference sequence). Unmatched junction bases numbered 7, after V lost 4 bases and J lost 3 bases. This CDR3 contains 15 residues. The CDR3 reads CASSPNGGGTDTQYF. The CDR3 nucleotides are TGTGCCAGCAGCCCCAATGGGGGGGGGACAGATACGCAGTATTTT.

The chain links TRBV7-2 to TRBJ1-6, with TRBD1 matching over 9 bases. With 1 base clipped from V and 9 bases from J, the junction kept 7 bases outside the gene matches. Germline V CDR1 and CDR2: SGHTA, FQGNSA. The CDR3 totals 16 residues. For the CDR3, the DNA is TGTGCCAGCAGCTTAGGATGGGGGACAGGGTTTTCACCCCTCCACTTT. Its translation is CASSLGWGTGFSPLHF.

The rearrangement joins TRBV19 to TRBJ1-2, with 9 positions matching TRBD1. Germline assignment: CDR1 LNHDA and CDR2 SQIVND (reference sequence). V lost 5 bases to trimming and J lost 8 bases; unmatched junction nucleotides: 3. The CDR3 totals 12 residues. CDR3 coding DNA: TGTGCCAGTAGTCGGGACAGGGAGGGCTACACCTTC. Its protein product is CASSRDREGYTF.

J is TRBJ2-3 and V is TRBV5-4, with TRBD2 identical over 14 bases. V was pared by 5 bases and J by 3 bases, with 8 bases of the junction left unmatched. This CDR3 has 17 amino acids. Germline V CDR1 and CDR2: SGHNT, YYREEE (reference sequence). CDR3 residues: CASSVTSGGAGTDTQYF. CDR3 DNA sequence: TGTGCCAGCAGTGTGACTAGCGGGGGGGCCGGGACAGATACGCAGTATTTT.

This clone came up once. V gene TRBV19 combines with J gene TRBJ2-7, with 7 positions matching TRBD1. Germline lookup yields CDR1 LNHDA and CDR2 SQIVND (reference sequence). V was clipped by 1 base and J by 5 bases; unmatched bases: 5. The CDR3 has 14 amino acids. CDR3 nucleotides: TGTGCCAGTAGTATAGGAGGGGGCTCGAACGAGCAGTACTTC. Its translation: CASSIGGGSNEQYF.

This clone was counted between two and nine times. The chain joins TRBV4-2 to TRBJ2-3, with 8 bases lining up with TRBD2. V shed 4 bases, J shed 1 base, and the junction held 7 bases outside the gene matches. Germline V lookup: CDR1 LGHNA, CDR2 YNFKEQ. The CDR3 runs 16 residues. CDR3 region: CASSPERGTGTDTQYF. The CDR3 DNA reads TGTGCCAGCAGCCCCGAGCGGGGGACGGGCACAGATACGCAGTATTTT.

The V and J genes are TRBV7-6 and TRBJ1-4, with D unclear. Germline CDR1 SGHVS, CDR2 FNYEAQ. The CDR3 spans 14 residues. V was pared by 5 bases and J by 7 bases, with 14 bases between. CDR3 in amino acids: CASSAWETAEKLFF. The CDR3 DNA sequence: TGTGCCAGCAGCGCCTGGGAGACCGCTGAAAAACTGTTTTTT.

The CDR3 bases are TGTGCCAGCAGCTTAGATCACAGGTTATCCTTTTATGGCTACACCTTC. It codes for CASSLDHRLSFYGYTF. The V gene is TRBV11-2, the J gene TRBJ1-2; TRBD1 is a possible D gene (5 bases). This CDR3 is built from 16 residues. The ends were cut back, 0 bases at V and 5 bases at J, with 16 bases in the middle. Germline CDR1 reads SGHAT; CDR2 reads FQNNGV.

The chain has TRBV2 and TRBJ2-7; a weak D match, TRBD2 (6 bases). The germline V and J ends were trimmed by 0 bases and 7 bases, with 16 bases remaining between them. The CDR3 is made up of 15 amino acids. The germline V gene has CDR1 SNHLY and CDR2 FYNNEI. The CDR3 DNA reads TGTGCCAGCAGTGAAGCCAGCGGGCGACCGATTGAGCAGTACTTC. It specifies CASSEASGRPIEQYF. Full variable domain (missing parts from reference TRBV2 and TRBJ2-7): EPEVTQTPSHQVTQMGQEVILRCVPISNHLYFYWYRQILGQKVEFLVSFYNNEISEKSEIFDDQFSVERPDGSNFTLKIRSTKLEDSAMYFCASSEASGRPIEQYFGPGTRLTVT.

This sequence joins TRBV9 and TRBJ2-1, with a possible D match to TRBD2 (6 bases). The ends were cut back, 0 bases at V and 9 bases at J, with 16 bases in the middle. The CDR3 covers 15 residues. Germline CDR1 SGDLS, CDR2 YYNGEE. The CDR3 sequence is CASSVGWGSEGEQFF. DNA of the CDR3: TGTGCCAGCAGCGTAGGATGGGGATCGGAGGGTGAGCAGTTCTTC.

V gene TRBV6-2 or TRBV6-3 combines with J gene TRBJ1-2; possibly TRBD1 for D (6 bases). CDR1 MNHEY and CDR2 SVGEGT come from the germline V gene. Trimming took 5 bases from V and 3 from J, leaving 7 bases between them. CDR3 length: 12 residues. The chain's CDR3 is CASSKGDYGYTF. The CDR3 DNA is TGTGCCAGCAGTAAGGGGGACTATGGCTACACCTTC.

The chain has TRBV15 and TRBJ2-2, with D perhaps TRBD2 (5 bases). The CDR3 runs to 13 residues. V dropped 3 bases and J dropped 5 bases, with 7 bases sitting between them. CDR1 and CDR2 (germline): LNHNV, YYDKDF (reference sequence). The CDR3 DNA reads as TGTGCCACCAGCAGTGAGGGTACCGGGGAGCTGTTTTTT. Amino acid sequence: CATSSEGTGELFF.

The chain recombines TRBV5-1 with TRBJ2-7; TRBD1 might be the D (6 bases). V was cut by 7 bases and J by 3 bases, with 8 bases left in between. This CDR3 has 11 residues. In germline, CDR1 is SGHRS, CDR2 YFSETQ. The CDR3 region is CASRTDYEQYF. In nucleotides, the CDR3 is TGCGCCAGCCGGACAGACTACGAGCAGTACTTC.

This chain connects TRBV5-1 to TRBJ2-2; 10 bases fit TRBD2. The CDR3 is made up of 18 amino acids. J was trimmed by 1 base and V by 0 bases; bases with no gene match: 6. The germline V gene encodes CDR1 SGHRS and CDR2 YFSETQ. CDR3 in amino acids: CASSLVPSGGLNTGELFF. The CDR3 DNA sequence: TGCGCCAGCAGCTTGGTTCCTAGCGGGGGATTGAACACCGGGGAGCTGTTTTTT.

This chain uses TRBV23-1 with TRBJ1-2; 7 nucleotides line up with TRBD1. TRBV23-1 belongs to the ORF category, with a function that is uncertain. The CDR3 is made up of 18 amino acids. J lost 8 bases, V lost 0 bases, and 18 bases had no gene match. CDR3 loop: CASSQSGHQGVLRCGYTF. The CDR3 nucleotides read TGCGCCAGCAGTCAATCGGGGCATCAGGGGGTCCTACGCTGCGGCTACACCTTC.

This clone was observed a few times. This chain joins TRBV14 and TRBJ1-6, with 8 bases matching TRBD1. The V and J ends lost 1 base and 4 bases, in that order; junction bases with no gene match: 0. Per the germline V gene, CDR1 is SGHDN and CDR2 is FVKESK. The CDR3 loop spans 15 amino acids. CDR3 coding DNA: TGTGCCAGCAGCCAAGGGACAGGGTATAATTCACCCCTCCACTTT. This codes for CASSQGTGYNSPLHF.

The chain is built from TRBV2 and TRBJ1-2; D possibly corresponds to TRBD1 (6 bases). Trimming took 6 bases from V and 4 from J, leaving 12 bases between them. This CDR3 contains 13 residues. The V gene's germline CDR1 is SNHLY and CDR2 FYNNEI. Written as DNA, the CDR3 is TGTGCCAGCAGCGTTGGACAGTCCTATGGCTACACCTTC. Its translation: CASSVGQSYGYTF.